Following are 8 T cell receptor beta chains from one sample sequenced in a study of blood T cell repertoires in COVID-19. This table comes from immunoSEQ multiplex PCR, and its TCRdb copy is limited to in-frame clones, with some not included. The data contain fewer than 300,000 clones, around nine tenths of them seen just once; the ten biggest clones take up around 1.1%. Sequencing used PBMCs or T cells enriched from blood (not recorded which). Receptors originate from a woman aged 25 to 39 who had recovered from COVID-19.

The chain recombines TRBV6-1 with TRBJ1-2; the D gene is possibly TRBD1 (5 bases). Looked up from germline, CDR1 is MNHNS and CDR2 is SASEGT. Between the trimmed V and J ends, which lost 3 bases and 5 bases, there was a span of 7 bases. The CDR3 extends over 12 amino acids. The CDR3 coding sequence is TGTGCCAGCAGTGACAGGGATTATGGCTACACCTTC. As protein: CASSDRDYGYTF.

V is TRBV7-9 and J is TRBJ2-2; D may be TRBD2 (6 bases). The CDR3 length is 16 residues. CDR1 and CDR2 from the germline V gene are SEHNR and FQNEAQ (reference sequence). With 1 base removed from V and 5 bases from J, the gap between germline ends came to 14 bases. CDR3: CASSLDSASVTGELFF. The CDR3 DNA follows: TGTGCCAGCAGCTTAGATTCGGCTAGCGTAACCGGGGAGCTGTTTTTT.

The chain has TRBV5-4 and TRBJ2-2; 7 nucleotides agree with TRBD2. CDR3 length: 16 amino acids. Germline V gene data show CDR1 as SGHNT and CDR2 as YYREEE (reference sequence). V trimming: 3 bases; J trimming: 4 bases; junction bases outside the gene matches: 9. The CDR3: CASSSGTIKITGELFF. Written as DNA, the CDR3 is TGTGCCAGCAGCTCTGGGACTATAAAAATCACCGGGGAGCTGTTTTTT.

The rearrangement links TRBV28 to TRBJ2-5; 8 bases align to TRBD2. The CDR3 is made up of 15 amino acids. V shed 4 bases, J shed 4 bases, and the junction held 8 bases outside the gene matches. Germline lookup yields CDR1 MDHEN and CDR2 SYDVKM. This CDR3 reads CASSSVGAGGETQYF. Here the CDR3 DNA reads TGTGCCAGCAGTTCAGTGGGGGCGGGGGGAGAGACCCAGTACTTC.

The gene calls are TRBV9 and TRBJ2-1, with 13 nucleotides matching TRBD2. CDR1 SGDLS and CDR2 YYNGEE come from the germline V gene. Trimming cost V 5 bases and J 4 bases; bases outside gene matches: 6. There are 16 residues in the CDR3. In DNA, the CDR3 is TGTGCCAGCAGTCGGACTAGCGGGAGTGGATACAATGAGCAGTTCTTC. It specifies CASSRTSGSGYNEQFF.

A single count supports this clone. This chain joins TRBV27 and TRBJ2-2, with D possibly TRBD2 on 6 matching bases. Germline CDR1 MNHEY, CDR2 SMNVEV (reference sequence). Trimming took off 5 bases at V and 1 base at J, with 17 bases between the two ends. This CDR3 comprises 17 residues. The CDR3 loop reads CASSPNSWGENTGELFF. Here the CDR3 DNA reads TGTGCCAGCAGTCCCAATTCCTGGGGGGAGAACACCGGGGAGCTGTTTTTT.

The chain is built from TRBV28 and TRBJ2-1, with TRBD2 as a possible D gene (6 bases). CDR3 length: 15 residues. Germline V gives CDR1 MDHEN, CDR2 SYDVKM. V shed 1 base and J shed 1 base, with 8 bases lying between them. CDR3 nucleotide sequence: TGTGCCAGCAGTTTATTGGGGGGATCCTACAATGAGCAGTTCTTC. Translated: CASSLLGGSYNEQFF.

The CDR3 nucleotides read TGCGCCAGCAGCCAAGACCTAAGCCTGGTAGCTTTCTTT. Amino acids: CASSQDLSLVAFF. V gene TRBV4-1 combines with J gene TRBJ1-1; D uncertain. The CDR3 contains 13 residues. Germline V gene sequence: CDR1 MGHRA, CDR2 YSYEKL. Trimming removed 0 bases from V and 10 bases from J, with 12 bases in between.